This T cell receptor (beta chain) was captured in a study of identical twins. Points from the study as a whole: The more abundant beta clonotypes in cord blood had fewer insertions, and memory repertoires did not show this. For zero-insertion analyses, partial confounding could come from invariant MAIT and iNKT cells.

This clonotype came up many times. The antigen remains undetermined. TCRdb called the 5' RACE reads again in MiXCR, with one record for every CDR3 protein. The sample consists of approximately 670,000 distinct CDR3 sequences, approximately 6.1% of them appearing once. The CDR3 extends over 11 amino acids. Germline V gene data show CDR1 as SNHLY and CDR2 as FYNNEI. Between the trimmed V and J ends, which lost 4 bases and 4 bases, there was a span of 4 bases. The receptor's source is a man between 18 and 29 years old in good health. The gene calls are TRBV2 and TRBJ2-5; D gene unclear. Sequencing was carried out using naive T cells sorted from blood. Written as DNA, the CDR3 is TGTGCCAGCAGTGTCCCAGAGACCCAGTACTTC. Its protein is CASSVPETQYF.